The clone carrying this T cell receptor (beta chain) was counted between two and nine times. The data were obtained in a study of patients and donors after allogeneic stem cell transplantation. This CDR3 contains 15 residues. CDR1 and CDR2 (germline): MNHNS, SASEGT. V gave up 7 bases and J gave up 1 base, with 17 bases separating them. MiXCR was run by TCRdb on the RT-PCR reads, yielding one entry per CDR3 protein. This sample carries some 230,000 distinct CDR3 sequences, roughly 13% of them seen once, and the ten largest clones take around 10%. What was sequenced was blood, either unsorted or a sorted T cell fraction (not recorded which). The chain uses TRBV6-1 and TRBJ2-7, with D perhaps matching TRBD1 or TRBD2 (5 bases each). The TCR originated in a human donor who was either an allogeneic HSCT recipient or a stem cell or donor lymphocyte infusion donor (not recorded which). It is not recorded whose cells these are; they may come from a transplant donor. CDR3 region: CASTTRDAGSYEQYF. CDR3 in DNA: TGTGCCAGCACCACGAGGGATGCAGGGTCCTACGAGCAGTACTTC.